Below are 22 T cell receptor beta chains sequenced from a single sample in a study of OX40 agonist ivuxolimab in advanced cancers. The method was immunoSEQ multiplex PCR; TCRdb's version includes in-frame clones alone and lacks a portion of them. Of about 80,000 clones in the sample, over 75% are singletons; the top ten hold 0.2% to 0.3%. Source: CD4+ or CD8+ T cells sorted from blood, taken in a trial of the OX40 agonist ivuxolimab. The receptors stem from an adult with an advanced solid tumor such as melanoma, head and neck, liver or kidney cancer.

The chain carries TRBV4-1 and TRBJ2-3; TRBD2 aligns across 11 bases. In germline, CDR1 is MGHRA, CDR2 YSYEKL. The CDR3 spans 20 residues. V shed 0 bases and J 0 bases; nucleotides not matched to a gene: 11. CDR3 sequence (DNA): TGCGCCAGCAGCCAAGACCTAGCGGGAGGACCTAGAGTTAGCACAGATACGCAGTATTTT. This gives the protein CASSQDLAGGPRVSTDTQYF.

V usage is TRBV4-1 and J usage is TRBJ1-6; D is unclear. The CDR3 contains 15 residues. The germline V and J ends were trimmed by 1 base and 0 bases, with 4 bases remaining between them. Germline V gene sequence: CDR1 MGHRA, CDR2 YSYEKL. Here the CDR3 reads CASSQASSYNSPLHF. In DNA form, the CDR3 reads TGCGCCAGCAGCCAAGCGAGCTCCTATAATTCACCCCTCCACTTT.

The chain has TRBV10-3 and TRBJ2-3; D tentatively reads TRBD1 or TRBD2 (5 bases each). Looked up from germline, CDR1 is ENHRY and CDR2 is SYGVKD. V lost 4 bases, J lost 1 base, and 15 bases lay in between. The length of the CDR3 is 16 residues. Here the CDR3 reads CAISVPLTGRTDTQYF. CDR3 coding DNA: TGTGCCATCAGTGTCCCCTTGACGGGACGCACAGATACGCAGTATTTT.

The chain has TRBV7-2 and TRBJ2-4; 8 nucleotides align to TRBD2. Per the germline V gene, CDR1 is SGHTA and CDR2 is FQGNSA. The CDR3 spans 14 residues. Trimming cost V 5 bases and J 9 bases; bases outside gene matches: 9. The CDR3 nucleotides read TGTGCCAGCAGCCCGGGACTAGTGGTAGGCATTCAGTACTTC. This sequence encodes CASSPGLVVGIQYF. The complete variable domain, with remaining parts taken from reference TRBV7-2 and TRBJ2-4, reads GAGVSQSPSNKVTEKGKDVELRCDPISGHTALYWYRQSLGQGLEFLIYFQGNSAPDKSGLPSDRFSAERTGGSVSTLTIQRTQQEDSAVYLCASSPGLVVGIQYFGAGTRLSVL.

The J gene is TRBJ1-2, the V gene TRBV19; D is uncertain. CDR1 LNHDA and CDR2 SQIVND come from the germline V gene (reference sequence). This CDR3 is built from 11 residues. The CDR3 nucleotides are TGTGCGGCTAGGGAGAACTATGGCTACACCTTC. It encodes CAARENYGYTF.

V and J are TRBV11-3 and TRBJ1-1, with D tentatively TRBD1 (5 bases). The CDR3 sequence is 13 residues long. Germline loops: CDR1 SGHNT, CDR2 YENEEA. The V end was cut by 3 bases, the J end by 3 bases, with 8 bases between. CDR3 residues: CASSLTGDTEAFF. In DNA form, the CDR3 reads TGTGCCAGCAGCTTGACGGGGGACACTGAAGCTTTCTTT.

The chain links TRBV5-1 to TRBJ2-5; TRBD2 aligns across 7 bases. The CDR3 is made up of 16 amino acids. J was trimmed by 1 base and V by 0 bases; bases with no gene match: 6. In germline, CDR1 is SGHRS, CDR2 YFSETQ. Here the CDR3 reads CASSLEGGRSQETQYF. CDR3 nucleotide sequence: TGCGCCAGCAGCTTGGAGGGCGGGAGAAGCCAAGAGACCCAGTACTTC.

The chain carries TRBV7-4 and TRBJ1-6; no reliable D call. Germline CDR1 and CDR2: SGHVT and SQSDAQ. The V end was cut by 1 base, the J end by 6 bases, with 16 bases between. CDR3 length: 17 residues. The CDR3 here is CASSLVGVGEINSPLHF. In DNA form, the CDR3 reads TGTGCCAGCAGCTTAGTAGGTGTCGGGGAGATTAATTCACCCCTCCACTTT.

This rearrangement joins TRBV28 to TRBJ1-2; D is undetermined. Germline assignment: CDR1 MDHEN and CDR2 SYDVKM. V was shortened by 5 bases and J by 8 bases, with 12 bases between the two germline ends. The CDR3 covers 12 residues. The CDR3 nucleotides are TGTGCCAGCAGTCAGATCCCCCGGGGCTACACCTTC. It yields the protein CASSQIPRGYTF.

The chain uses TRBV7-2 and TRBJ2-1; 7 positions match TRBD2. The CDR3 is made up of 14 amino acids. The germline gives CDR1 SGHTA, CDR2 FQGNSA. The junction had 3 bases not matched to a gene; V was cut back by 2 bases and J by 5 bases. The CDR3 DNA is TGTGCCAGCAGCTTACTAGCGGCGAACAATGAGCAGTTCTTC. Its translation: CASSLLAANNEQFF. The full variable domain, with the rest looked up from reference TRBV7-2 and TRBJ2-1, is GAGVSQSPSNKVTEKGKDVELRCDPISGHTALYWYRQSLGQGLEFLIYFQGNSAPDKSGLPSDRFSAERTGGSVSTLTIQRTQQEDSAVYLCASSLLAANNEQFFGPGTRLTVL.

The chain uses TRBV19 and TRBJ2-2; 15 positions match TRBD2. The trim removed 1 base at V and 6 bases at J, leaving 6 bases unmatched. The CDR3 has 18 amino acids. Germline CDR1 LNHDA, CDR2 SQIVND (reference sequence). The CDR3 bases are TGTGCCAGTAGTATAGGGACTAGCGGGAGGGCCATGGCCGGGGAGCTGTTTTTT. Translation: CASSIGTSGRAMAGELFF.

This clone was seen a single time. The chain links TRBV6-5 to TRBJ2-1; the D gene is possibly TRBD2 (6 bases). This CDR3 spans 15 amino acids. Deletions cut 5 bases from V and 2 bases from J, with 13 bases between. CDR1 is MNHEY, CDR2 SVGAGI, per germline. The CDR3 loop reads CASSPSAPAYNEQFF. For the CDR3, the DNA is TGTGCCAGCAGTCCTAGCGCGCCAGCCTACAATGAGCAGTTCTTC.

This chain uses TRBV7-2 with TRBJ2-5; D call uncertain. CDR3 length: 11 residues. Germline CDR1 and CDR2: SGHTA and FQGNSA. Trimming left V 5 bases short and J 7 bases short, with 8 bases between. CDR3: CASSPLGTQYF. CDR3 nucleotide sequence: TGTGCCAGCAGCCCCCTAGGGACCCAGTACTTC. The full variable domain, its missing parts supplied by reference TRBV7-2 and TRBJ2-5, is GAGVSQSPSNKVTEKGKDVELRCDPISGHTALYWYRQSLGQGLEFLIYFQGNSAPDKSGLPSDRFSAERTGGSVSTLTIQRTQQEDSAVYLCASSPLGTQYFGPGTRLLVL.

V gene TRBV20-1 combines with J gene TRBJ2-5; tentatively, D is TRBD1 or TRBD2 (6 bases each). V dropped 8 bases and J dropped 5 bases, with 12 bases sitting between them. The germline gives CDR1 DFQATT, CDR2 SNEGSKA (reference sequence). The CDR3 loop spans 11 amino acids. CDR3 amino acids: CSSGARETQYF. The CDR3, as DNA: TGCAGTTCGGGGGCGCGGGAGACCCAGTACTTC.

V usage is TRBV5-3 and J usage is TRBJ1-5; 9 bases are a match to TRBD1. TRBV5-3 is an ORF, with its function uncertain. The CDR3 sequence is 20 residues long. Unmatched junction bases numbered 21, after V lost 7 bases and J lost 1 base. The CDR3, as DNA: TGTGCCAGAGGAAATCGGCGGGGGACAGGGTCGCGGGAGAGCAATCAGCCCCAGCATTTT. Amino acid sequence: CARGNRRGTGSRESNQPQHF.

J is TRBJ2-7 and V is TRBV19, with 10 bases matching TRBD1. The CDR3 is 14 amino acids. J gave up 4 bases and V 6 bases, and 6 bases lay outside the gene matches. Germline loops: CDR1 LNHDA, CDR2 SQIVND (reference sequence). This chain's CDR3 is CASSPDRGRYEQYF. The CDR3 nucleotides are TGTGCCAGTAGCCCGGACAGGGGGAGGTACGAGCAGTACTTC.

The chain links TRBV15 to TRBJ2-5; D gene unclear. CDR3 length equals 14 residues. Deletions cut 6 bases from V and 11 bases from J, with 22 bases between. Germline CDR1 is LNHNV and CDR2 is YYDKDF (reference sequence). The CDR3 region is CATSITGSPVEQYF. The DNA for the CDR3 is TGTGCCACCAGTATTACGGGCTCTCCGGTGGAGCAGTACTTC.

This clone appeared a few times. The chain joins TRBV5-1 to TRBJ2-1, with D possibly being TRBD1 (6 bases). V lost 5 bases to trimming and J lost 3 bases, with 12 bases between them. Germline lookup yields CDR1 SGHRS and CDR2 YFSETQ. The CDR3 is 14 amino acids. CDR3 in amino acids: CASSSGQLYNEQFF. CDR3 coding DNA: TGCGCCAGCAGTTCCGGACAGCTCTACAATGAGCAGTTCTTC.

This clone has a single count. The V and J genes are TRBV14 and TRBJ1-2; 12 bases fit TRBD1. The ends lost 1 base at V and 8 bases at J; junction bases unmatched: 8. This CDR3 has 16 residues. Germline V gives CDR1 SGHDN, CDR2 FVKESK. In nucleotides, the CDR3 is TGTGCCAGCAGCCAAGTAGTGGGACAGGGGGCGCGGGGCTACACCTTC. This translates into CASSQVVGQGARGYTF. Complete variable domain (other parts from reference TRBV14 and TRBJ1-2): EAGVTQFPSHSVIEKGQTVTLRCDPISGHDNLYWYRRVMGKEIKFLLHFVKESKQDESGMPNNRFLAERTGGTYSTLKVQPAELEDSGVYFCASSQVVGQGARGYTFGSGTRLTVV.

This chain links TRBV11-3 with TRBJ1-1; D gene unclear. The V end lost 5 bases, the J end lost 0 bases, and 13 bases lay between the germline ends. Germline V lookup: CDR1 SGHNT, CDR2 YENEEA. CDR3 length: 15 residues. The CDR3 loop reads CASSLNPQLNTEAFF. CDR3 sequence (DNA): TGTGCCAGCAGCCTAAACCCACAGTTGAACACTGAAGCTTTCTTT.

The chain combines TRBV27 with TRBJ2-5; D is unresolved. V was clipped by 1 base and J by 5 bases, with 11 bases between them. Germline lookup yields CDR1 MNHEY and CDR2 SMNVEV (reference sequence). The CDR3 is 14 residues long. Written as DNA, the CDR3 is TGTGCCAGCAGTTTATTAGGCATCGGGGAGACCCAGTACTTC. It encodes CASSLLGIGETQYF.

The chain uses TRBV10-3 and TRBJ2-7; TRBD2 matches at 10 bases. The CDR3 totals 15 residues. The germline V gene encodes CDR1 ENHRY and CDR2 SYGVKD. Unmatched junction bases numbered 4, after V lost 4 bases and J lost 1 base. CDR3 DNA: TGTGCCATCAGTGCATCTAGCGGGAGATCCTACGAGCAGTACTTC. Translated: CAISASSGRSYEQYF.